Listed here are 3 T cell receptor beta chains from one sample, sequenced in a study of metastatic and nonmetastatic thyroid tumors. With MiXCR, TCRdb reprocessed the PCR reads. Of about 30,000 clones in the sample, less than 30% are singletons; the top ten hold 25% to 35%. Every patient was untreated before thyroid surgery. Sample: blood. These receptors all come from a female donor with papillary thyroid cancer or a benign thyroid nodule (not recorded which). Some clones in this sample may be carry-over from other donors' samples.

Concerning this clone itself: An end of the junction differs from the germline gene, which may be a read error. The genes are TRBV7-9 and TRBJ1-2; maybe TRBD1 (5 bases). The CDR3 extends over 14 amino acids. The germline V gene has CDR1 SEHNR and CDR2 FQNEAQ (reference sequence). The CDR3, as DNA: TGCGCCAGCAGCTTAGTCGCAGGGCGGGCTTGCTACACCTTC. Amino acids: CASSLVAGRACYTF. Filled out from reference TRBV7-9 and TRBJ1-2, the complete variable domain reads DTGVSQNPRHKITKRGQNVTFRCDPISEHNRLYWYRQTLGQGPEFLTYFQNEAQLEKSRLLSDRFSAERPKGSFSTLEIQRTEQGDSAMYLCASSLVAGRACYTFGSGTRLTVV.

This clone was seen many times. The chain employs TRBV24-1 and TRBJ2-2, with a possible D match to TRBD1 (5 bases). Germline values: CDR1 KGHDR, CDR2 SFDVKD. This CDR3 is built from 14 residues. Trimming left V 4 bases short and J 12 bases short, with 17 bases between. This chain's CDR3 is CATSDSRDRLKLFF. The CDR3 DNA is TGTGCCACCAGTGACTCTCGAGACAGACTTAAGCTGTTTTTT.

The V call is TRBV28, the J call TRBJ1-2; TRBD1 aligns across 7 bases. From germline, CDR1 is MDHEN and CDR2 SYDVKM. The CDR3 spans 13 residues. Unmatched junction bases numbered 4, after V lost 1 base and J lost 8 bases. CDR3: CASSLFAGGGYTF. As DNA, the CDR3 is TGTGCCAGCAGTTTATTTGCAGGGGGAGGCTACACCTTC.